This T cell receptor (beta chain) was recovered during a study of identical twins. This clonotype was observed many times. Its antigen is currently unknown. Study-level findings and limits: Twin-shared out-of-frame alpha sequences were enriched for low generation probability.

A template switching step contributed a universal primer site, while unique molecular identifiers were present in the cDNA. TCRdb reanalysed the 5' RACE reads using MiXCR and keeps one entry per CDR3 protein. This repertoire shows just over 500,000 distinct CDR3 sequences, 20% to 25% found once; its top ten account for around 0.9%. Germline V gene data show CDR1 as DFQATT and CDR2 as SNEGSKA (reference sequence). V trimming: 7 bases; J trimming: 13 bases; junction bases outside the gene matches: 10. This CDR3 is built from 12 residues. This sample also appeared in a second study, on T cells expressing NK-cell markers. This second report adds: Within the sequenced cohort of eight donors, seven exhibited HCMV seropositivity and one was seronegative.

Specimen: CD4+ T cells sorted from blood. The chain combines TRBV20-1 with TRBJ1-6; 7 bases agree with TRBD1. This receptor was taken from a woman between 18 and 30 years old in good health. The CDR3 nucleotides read TGCAGTGTCAGGACAGGACTTCCCCCCCTCCACTTT. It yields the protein CSVRTGLPPLHF.